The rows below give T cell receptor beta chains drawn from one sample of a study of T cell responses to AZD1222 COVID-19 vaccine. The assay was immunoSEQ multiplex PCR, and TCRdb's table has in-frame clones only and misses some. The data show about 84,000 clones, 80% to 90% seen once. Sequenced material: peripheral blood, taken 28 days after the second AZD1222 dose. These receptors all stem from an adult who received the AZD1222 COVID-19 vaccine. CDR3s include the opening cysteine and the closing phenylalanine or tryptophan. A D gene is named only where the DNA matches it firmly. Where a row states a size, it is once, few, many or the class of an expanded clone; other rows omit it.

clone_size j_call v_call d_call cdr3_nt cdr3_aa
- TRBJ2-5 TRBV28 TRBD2 TGTGCCAGCAGTTTAGGTAGCGGGGGTGGGCAAGAGACCCAGTACTTC CASSLGSGGGQETQYF
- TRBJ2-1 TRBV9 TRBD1 TGTGCCAGCAGCGTAGAACTGGACAGGGCCTACAATGAGCAGTTCTTC CASSVELDRAYNEQFF
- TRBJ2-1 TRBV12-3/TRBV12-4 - TGTGCCAGCAGTTTAAAGGCGGGGTCGCAGTTCTTC CASSLKAGSQFF
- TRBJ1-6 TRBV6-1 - TGTGCCAGCAGTGAAGACCGGTGGGGGCTATCACCCCTCCACTTT CASSEDRWGLSPLHF
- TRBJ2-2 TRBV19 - TGTGCCAGTAGTACCCAGGTGAACACCGGGGAGCTGTTTTTT CASSTQVNTGELFF
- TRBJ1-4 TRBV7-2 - TGTGCCAGCAGCCCCCTGGCGGGGGGAGGACGGGCAACTAATGAAAAACTGTTTTTT CASSPLAGGGRATNEKLFF
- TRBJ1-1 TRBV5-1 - TGCGCCAGCAGCCGCGACCTGAACACTGAAGCTTTCTTT CASSRDLNTEAFF
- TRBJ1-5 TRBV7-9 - TGTGCCAGCAGCTTAGGCGGAGCTCAGCCCCAGCATTTT CASSLGGAQPQHF
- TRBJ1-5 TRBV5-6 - TGTGCCAGCAGCTTACGGGGGAGCAATCAGCCCCAGCATTTT CASSLRGSNQPQHF
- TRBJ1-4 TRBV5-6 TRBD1 TGTGCCAGCAGCGCAGGGAGGGACAGGGGAGGAGGAGAAAAACTGTTTTTT CASSAGRDRGGGEKLFF
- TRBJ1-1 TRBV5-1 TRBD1 TGCGCCAGCAGCTACGGACAGGACACTGAAGCTTTCTTT CASSYGQDTEAFF
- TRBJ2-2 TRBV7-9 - TGTGCCAGCAGCCCCAAGGCATCCGGAGGCCCAGCCGGGGAGCTGTTTTTT CASSPKASGGPAGELFF
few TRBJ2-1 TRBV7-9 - TGTGCCAGCAGCTTAGAACGAGGAGGGGAAGGAGACAATGAGCAGTTCTTC CASSLERGGEGDNEQFF
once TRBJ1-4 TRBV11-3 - TGTGCCAGCAGCCCTGTGGGGGGCGGTGAAAAACTGTTTTTT CASSPVGGGEKLFF
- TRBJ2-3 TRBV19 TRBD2 TGTGCCAGTAGTATCTCAGGGACTAGCGGGGGGGTCACAGATACGCAGTATTTT CASSISGTSGGVTDTQYF
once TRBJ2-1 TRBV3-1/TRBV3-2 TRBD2 TGTGCCAGCAGACACGGGGGGGCGGGGGAGCAGTTCTTC CASRHGGAGEQFF
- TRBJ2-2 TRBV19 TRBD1 TGTGCCAGTAGGGGCCGGACAGGGGGATCCGGGGAGCTGTTTTTT CASRGRTGGSGELFF
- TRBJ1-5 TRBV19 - TGTGCCAGTAGTCCGGGGGGCGTTCAGCCCCAGCATTTT CASSPGGVQPQHF
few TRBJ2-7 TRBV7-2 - TGTGCCAGCAGCACAACCCCCGGAGAGCAGTACTTC CASSTTPGEQYF
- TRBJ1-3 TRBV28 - TGTGCCACCGCAGGGACATCGCGGAACACCATATATTTT CATAGTSRNTIYF
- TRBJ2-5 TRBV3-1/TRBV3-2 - TGTGCCAGCAGCCAAGGTGTGGGGCCGGGAGAGACCCAGTACTTC CASSQGVGPGETQYF
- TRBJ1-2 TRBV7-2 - TGTGCCAGCAGCTTAGTGGTGACAGAGCGATCATATGGCTACACCTTC CASSLVVTERSYGYTF
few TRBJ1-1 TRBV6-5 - TGTGCCAGCAGTTACTCGACCTCAGTGGGCGGGAGGATCTTT CASSYSTSVGGRIF
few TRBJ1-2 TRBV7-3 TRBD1 TGTGCCAGCAGCCAGACCGGGACAGGGGGTGGCTACACCTTC CASSQTGTGGGYTF